This T cell receptor (beta chain) came from a study of control samples from healthy donors and cancer patients. V lost 4 bases to trimming and J lost 3 bases; unmatched junction nucleotides: 4. The CDR3 runs to 15 residues. From germline, CDR1 is KGHDR and CDR2 SFDVKD. Clones were read by immunoSEQ multiplex PCR, and TCRdb kept only the in-frame ones, dropping some. The sample contains 70,000 to 90,000 clones, roughly 94% of which appear only once. Sequenced sample: blood. This chain uses TRBV24-1 with TRBJ1-4; the match to TRBD1 covers 7 bases. The TCR was taken from a woman in her late teens or twenties in good health. CDR3 loop: CATSDSDRANEKLFF. For the CDR3, the DNA is TGTGCCACCAGTGACTCAGACAGGGCTAATGAAAAACTGTTTTTT.